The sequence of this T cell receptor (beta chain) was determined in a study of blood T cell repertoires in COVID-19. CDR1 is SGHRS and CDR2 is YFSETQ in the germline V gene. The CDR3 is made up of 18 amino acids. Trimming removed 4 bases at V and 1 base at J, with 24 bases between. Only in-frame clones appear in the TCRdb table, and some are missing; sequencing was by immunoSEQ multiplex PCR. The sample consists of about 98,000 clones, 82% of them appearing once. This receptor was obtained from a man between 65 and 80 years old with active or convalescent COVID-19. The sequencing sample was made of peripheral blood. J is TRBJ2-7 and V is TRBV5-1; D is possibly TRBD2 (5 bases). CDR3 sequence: CASSRRTHEGGNSYEQYF. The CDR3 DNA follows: TGCGCCAGCAGCCGCCGGACCCACGAGGGCGGAAATTCCTACGAGCAGTACTTC. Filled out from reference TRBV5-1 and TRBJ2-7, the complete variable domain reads KAGVTQTPRYLIKTRGQQVTLSCSPISGHRSVSWYQQTPGQGLQFLFEYFSETQRNKGNFPGRFSGRQFSNSRSEMNVSTLELGDSALYLCASSRRTHEGGNSYEQYFGPGTRLTVT.